This is a list of T cell receptor beta chains from one sample in a study of blood T cells in healthy people across ages. Using its own MiXCR run on the 5' RACE reads, TCRdb lists one record per CDR3 protein. This sample carries 1.5 million to 1.8 million distinct CDR3 sequences, 40% to 45% of them seen once, and the ten largest clones take less than 5%. The specimen was blood. These receptors all stem from a woman between 18 and 29 years old in good health. The CDR3 runs from the conserved cysteine through the conserved F or W. A D gene is named only where the DNA matches it firmly. Only part of the rows carry a size: once, few, many, or a class if the clone is expanded.

clone size: .; V gene: TRBV5-1; D gene: .; J gene: TRBJ1-5; CDR3 protein: CASSLQPTGTDNQPQHF; CDR3 DNA: TGCGCCAGCAGCTTGCAACCGACCGGGACGGATAATCAGCCCCAGCATTTT
clone size: .; V gene: TRBV11-2; D gene: .; J gene: TRBJ2-5; CDR3 protein: CASSLVTGAKTQYF; CDR3 DNA: TGTGCCAGCAGCTTAGTAACAGGCGCGAAGACCCAGTACTTC
clone size: .; V gene: TRBV12-3/TRBV12-4; D gene: TRBD1; J gene: TRBJ2-5; CDR3 protein: CASSFGQVGTQYF; CDR3 DNA: TGTGCCAGCAGTTTTGGACAGGTCGGGACCCAGTACTTC
clone size: .; V gene: TRBV9; D gene: .; J gene: TRBJ2-3; CDR3 protein: CASSVQGHPVGDTQYF; CDR3 DNA: TGTGCCAGCAGCGTCCAAGGACACCCCGTCGGAGATACGCAGTATTTT
clone size: .; V gene: TRBV15; D gene: .; J gene: TRBJ2-5; CDR3 protein: CATSIRGMKQYF; CDR3 DNA: TGTGCCACCAGCATTCGCGGGATGAAGCAGTACTTC
clone size: few; V gene: TRBV6-1; D gene: .; J gene: TRBJ2-3; CDR3 protein: CASSEGLGLGTQYF; CDR3 DNA: TGTGCCAGCAGTGAAGGTCTAGGGTTGGGGACGCAGTATTTT
clone size: .; V gene: TRBV6-2/TRBV6-3; D gene: TRBD1; J gene: TRBJ1-1; CDR3 protein: CASSYGTGSGTEAFF; CDR3 DNA: TGTGCCAGCAGTTACGGGACAGGGTCGGGCACTGAAGCTTTCTTT
clone size: .; V gene: TRBV7-9; D gene: .; J gene: TRBJ2-7; CDR3 protein: CASSFPPSGPRYNEQYF; CDR3 DNA: TGTGCCAGCAGCTTCCCGCCCTCGGGTCCTCGCTACAATGAGCAGTACTTC
clone size: .; V gene: TRBV20-1; D gene: .; J gene: TRBJ2-3; CDR3 protein: CSAAEGGGTQYF; CDR3 DNA: TGCAGTGCGGCTGAGGGAGGGGGTACGCAGTATTTT
clone size: .; V gene: TRBV12-3/TRBV12-4; D gene: TRBD1; J gene: TRBJ2-1; CDR3 protein: CASSSRGRDSTNEQFF; CDR3 DNA: TGTGCCAGCAGTTCCCGCGGCCGGGACAGTACCAATGAGCAGTTCTTC
clone size: .; V gene: TRBV11-2; D gene: .; J gene: TRBJ2-1; CDR3 protein: CASSSHDSYNEQFF; CDR3 DNA: TGTGCCAGCAGCTCCCACGACTCCTACAATGAGCAGTTCTTC
clone size: .; V gene: TRBV27; D gene: .; J gene: TRBJ1-5; CDR3 protein: CASSLAPVGQPQHF; CDR3 DNA: TGTGCCAGCAGTTTGGCCCCGGTAGGACAGCCCCAGCATTTT